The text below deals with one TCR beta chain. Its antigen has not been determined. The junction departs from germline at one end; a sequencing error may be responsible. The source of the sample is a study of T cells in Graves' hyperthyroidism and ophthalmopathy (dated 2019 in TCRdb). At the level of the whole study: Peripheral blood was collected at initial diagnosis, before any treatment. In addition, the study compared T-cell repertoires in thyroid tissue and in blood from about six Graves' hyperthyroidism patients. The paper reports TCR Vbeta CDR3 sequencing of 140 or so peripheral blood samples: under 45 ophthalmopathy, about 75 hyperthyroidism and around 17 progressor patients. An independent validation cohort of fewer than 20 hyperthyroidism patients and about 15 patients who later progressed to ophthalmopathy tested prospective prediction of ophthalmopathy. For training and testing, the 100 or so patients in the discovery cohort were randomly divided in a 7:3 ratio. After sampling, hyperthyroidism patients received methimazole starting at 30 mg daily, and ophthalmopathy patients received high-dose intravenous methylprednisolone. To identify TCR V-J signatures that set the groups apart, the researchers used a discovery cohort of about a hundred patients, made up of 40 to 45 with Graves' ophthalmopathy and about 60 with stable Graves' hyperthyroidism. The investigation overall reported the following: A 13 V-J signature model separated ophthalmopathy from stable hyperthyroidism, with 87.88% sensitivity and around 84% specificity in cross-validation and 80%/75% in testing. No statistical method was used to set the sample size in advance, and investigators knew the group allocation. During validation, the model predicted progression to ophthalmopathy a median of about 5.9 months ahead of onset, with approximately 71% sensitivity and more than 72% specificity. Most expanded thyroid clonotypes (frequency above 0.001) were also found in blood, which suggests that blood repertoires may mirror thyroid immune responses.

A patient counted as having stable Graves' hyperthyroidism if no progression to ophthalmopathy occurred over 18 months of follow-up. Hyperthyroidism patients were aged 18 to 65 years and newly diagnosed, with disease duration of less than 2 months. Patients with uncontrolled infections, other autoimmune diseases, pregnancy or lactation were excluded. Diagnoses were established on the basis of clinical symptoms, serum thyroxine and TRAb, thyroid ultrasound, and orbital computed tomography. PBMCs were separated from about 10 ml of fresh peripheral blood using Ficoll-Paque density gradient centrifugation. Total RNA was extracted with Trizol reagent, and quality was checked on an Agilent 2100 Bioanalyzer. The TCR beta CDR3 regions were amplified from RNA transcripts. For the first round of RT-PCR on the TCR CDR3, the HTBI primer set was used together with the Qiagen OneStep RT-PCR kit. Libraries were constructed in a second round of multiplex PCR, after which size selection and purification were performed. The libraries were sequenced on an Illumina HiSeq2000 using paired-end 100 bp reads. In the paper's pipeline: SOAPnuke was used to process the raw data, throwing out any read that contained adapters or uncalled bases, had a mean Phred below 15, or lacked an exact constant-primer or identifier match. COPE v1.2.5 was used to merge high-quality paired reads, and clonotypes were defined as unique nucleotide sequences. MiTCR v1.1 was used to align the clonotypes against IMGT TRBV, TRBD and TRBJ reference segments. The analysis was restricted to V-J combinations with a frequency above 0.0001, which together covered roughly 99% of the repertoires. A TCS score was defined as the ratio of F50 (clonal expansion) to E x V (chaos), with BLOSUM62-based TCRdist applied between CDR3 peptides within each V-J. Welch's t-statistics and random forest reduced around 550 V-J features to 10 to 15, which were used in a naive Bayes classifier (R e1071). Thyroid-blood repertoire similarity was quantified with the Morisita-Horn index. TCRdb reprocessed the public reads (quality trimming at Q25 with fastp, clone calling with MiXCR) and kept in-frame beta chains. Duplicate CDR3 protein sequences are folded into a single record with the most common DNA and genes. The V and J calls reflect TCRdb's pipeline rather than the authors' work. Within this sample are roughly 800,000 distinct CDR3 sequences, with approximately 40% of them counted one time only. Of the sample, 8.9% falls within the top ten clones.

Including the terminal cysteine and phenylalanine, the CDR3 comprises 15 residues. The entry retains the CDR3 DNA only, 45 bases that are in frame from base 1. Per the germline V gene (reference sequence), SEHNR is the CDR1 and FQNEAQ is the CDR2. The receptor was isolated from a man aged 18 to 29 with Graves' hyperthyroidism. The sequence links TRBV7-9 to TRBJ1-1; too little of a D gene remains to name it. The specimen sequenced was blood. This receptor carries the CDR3 CASSPNGWMPTEAFF. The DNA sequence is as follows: TGCGCCAGCAGCCCTAACGGGTGGATGCCCACTGAAGCTTTCTTT.